The entry below gives a single TCR beta chain sequence along with its context. The antigen is undetermined. Via MiXCR, TCRdb re-called the reads, giving one row per CDR3 protein. The sample records fewer than 65,000 distinct CDR3 sequences, about 18% being singletons. V was pared by 7 bases and J by 3 bases, with 7 bases between. Germline V CDR1 and CDR2: LGHNT, FRNRAP. This CDR3 contains 13 residues. These data belong to a study of T cell repertoires in cytomegalovirus infection. Across the study: CMV epitopes that were recently identified and HLA-C-restricted were used alongside well-studied HLA-B-restricted ones. Signatures in public TCR beta sequences pointed to both CMV infection and matching HLA type. Notes on the study in general: The response measured ex vivo was dominated by TCR beta clonotypes (HLA-C-restricted and CMV-specific).

The rearrangement links TRBV12-5 to TRBJ2-6; D call uncertain. The starting material was CD8+ T cells from cultured PBMCs, obtained from culture after CMV antigen stimulation. This sequence was found in a human donor in good health (CMV status not recorded). Some clones in this sample may be carry-over from other donors' samples. The CDR3 region has the DNA TGTGCTAGTGCTTCGGATGGGGCCAACGTCCTGACTTTC. This codes for CASASDGANVLTF.